This is a list of T cell receptor beta chains from one sample in a study of CD8+ T cells in alopecia areata. Only in-frame clones appear in the TCRdb table, and some are missing; sequencing was by immunoSEQ multiplex PCR. This sample carries some 180,000 clones, roughly 60% of them seen once, and the ten largest clones take about 1.5%. Sequencing was performed on CD4+ T cells sorted from blood, taken at week 0. The receptors shown here come from a human donor with alopecia areata. Each CDR3 is given without its conserved first and last residue. Some rows mark clone size as missing; the rest say once, few, many or name a class of expanded clone.

abundance: few; j_gene: TRBJ2-1; v_gene: TRBV4-1; CDR3aa: ASSHVTGAEQF
abundance: once; j_gene: TRBJ2-5; v_gene: TRBV29-1; CDR3aa: SVEAGSGTQY
abundance: -; j_gene: TRBJ1-5; v_gene: TRBV4-3; CDR3aa: ASSQDIGTNQPQH
abundance: few; j_gene: TRBJ2-2; v_gene: TRBV29-1; CDR3aa: SVGENTGELF
abundance: once; j_gene: TRBJ2-7; v_gene: TRBV7-2; CDR3aa: ASSSSTAKQY
abundance: -; j_gene: TRBJ1-1; v_gene: TRBV28; CDR3aa: ASSLGTLNTEAF
abundance: -; j_gene: TRBJ1-4; v_gene: TRBV11-2; CDR3aa: ASSPQGLGWELF
abundance: -; j_gene: TRBJ2-7; v_gene: TRBV27; CDR3aa: ASSYTPVSHEQY
abundance: -; j_gene: TRBJ1-2; v_gene: TRBV7-2; CDR3aa: ASSPASERTGAGYT
abundance: -; j_gene: TRBJ2-7; v_gene: TRBV9; CDR3aa: ASSVDGSSGVLYEQY
abundance: -; j_gene: TRBJ2-6; v_gene: TRBV11-2; CDR3aa: ASSGYRLSGANVLT
abundance: -; j_gene: TRBJ2-2; v_gene: TRBV4-2; CDR3aa: ASSQEGGGRNTGELF
abundance: few; j_gene: TRBJ1-1; v_gene: TRBV29-1; CDR3aa: SAPGLGNTEAF
abundance: few; j_gene: TRBJ1-6; v_gene: TRBV25-1; CDR3aa: ASRGGNSPLH
abundance: few; j_gene: TRBJ2-4; v_gene: TRBV15; CDR3aa: ATSTSANRLAKNIQY
abundance: -; j_gene: TRBJ1-1; v_gene: TRBV9; CDR3aa: ASSVGTRGTEAF
abundance: -; j_gene: TRBJ1-5; v_gene: TRBV30; CDR3aa: AYNRGGSNQPQH
abundance: -; j_gene: TRBJ1-1; v_gene: TRBV30; CDR3aa: AWSDPGWGTEAF
abundance: -; j_gene: TRBJ1-2; v_gene: TRBV14; CDR3aa: ASSQSGISYGYT
abundance: -; j_gene: TRBJ2-7; v_gene: TRBV29-1; CDR3aa: SVEPGQGTEQY
abundance: -; j_gene: TRBJ2-3; v_gene: TRBV29-1; CDR3aa: SVDRGAGDTQY
abundance: -; j_gene: TRBJ2-1; v_gene: TRBV18; CDR3aa: ASSPNPGDQNEQF
abundance: -; j_gene: TRBJ1-1; v_gene: TRBV6-5; CDR3aa: ASSYSYTTKNTEAF
abundance: -; j_gene: TRBJ2-7; v_gene: TRBV7-2; CDR3aa: ASSRNSNLQGQY
abundance: few; j_gene: TRBJ2-2; v_gene: TRBV2; CDR3aa: ASSEGPSRELF
abundance: -; j_gene: TRBJ1-2; v_gene: TRBV15; CDR3aa: ATSREGDREGGYT
abundance: -; j_gene: TRBJ1-1; v_gene: TRBV29-1; CDR3aa: SVVPGANTEAF
abundance: -; j_gene: TRBJ1-1; v_gene: TRBV29-1; CDR3aa: SVGGLNVKTEAF
abundance: -; j_gene: TRBJ2-3; v_gene: TRBV4-1; CDR3aa: ASSQGLVSTDTQY
abundance: -; j_gene: TRBJ2-7; v_gene: TRBV2; CDR3aa: ASSEVQQY
abundance: -; j_gene: TRBJ2-3; v_gene: TRBV27; CDR3aa: ASSLSARVSTDTQY
abundance: -; j_gene: TRBJ1-3; v_gene: TRBV30; CDR3aa: AWARDLGNTIY
abundance: -; j_gene: TRBJ2-3; v_gene: TRBV30; CDR3aa: AWSVGGSTDTQY
abundance: -; j_gene: TRBJ1-6; v_gene: TRBV30; CDR3aa: AWSSGQGVSPLH
abundance: -; j_gene: TRBJ2-7; v_gene: TRBV29-1; CDR3aa: SVAASGGYEQY
abundance: -; j_gene: TRBJ1-6; v_gene: TRBV19; CDR3aa: ASSTPTGESPLH
abundance: few; j_gene: TRBJ2-7; v_gene: TRBV10-3; CDR3aa: AISDGQGGSYEQY
abundance: -; j_gene: TRBJ2-7; v_gene: TRBV9; CDR3aa: ASSVYEQY
abundance: -; j_gene: TRBJ1-2; v_gene: TRBV21-1; CDR3aa: ASSKQEGEGYT
abundance: -; j_gene: TRBJ2-1; v_gene: TRBV30; CDR3aa: AWSEGDSYNEQF
abundance: -; j_gene: TRBJ1-6; v_gene: TRBV19; CDR3aa: ASSMKGGSSPLH
abundance: -; j_gene: TRBJ2-4; v_gene: TRBV18; CDR3aa: ASSPRQGGNIQY
abundance: -; j_gene: TRBJ1-3; v_gene: TRBV4-1; CDR3aa: ASSTQPGGGNTIY
abundance: once; j_gene: TRBJ1-1; v_gene: TRBV30; CDR3aa: AWCTGPNTEAF
abundance: few; j_gene: TRBJ2-4; v_gene: TRBV29-1; CDR3aa: SVADRGAKNIQY
abundance: -; j_gene: TRBJ1-5; v_gene: TRBV30; CDR3aa: AWRGRMSNQPQH
abundance: -; j_gene: TRBJ1-2; v_gene: TRBV29-1; CDR3aa: SVDGFLGTPYGYT
abundance: few; j_gene: TRBJ2-3; v_gene: TRBV19; CDR3aa: ASSKDGTGGTDTQY
abundance: -; j_gene: TRBJ2-7; v_gene: TRBV29-1; CDR3aa: SVLTGVGQY
abundance: -; j_gene: TRBJ2-5; v_gene: TRBV13; CDR3aa: ASSLAGPQETQY
abundance: few; j_gene: TRBJ1-5; v_gene: TRBV30; CDR3aa: ACSQGTSRQPQH